This TCR gamma chain was captured in a study of Vδ1+ human thymocytes. Study conclusions and caveats: Unlike peripheral blood Vdelta1+ controls, thymic delta-chain sequences included about 20% Vdelta2 and few Vdelta3. Thymic TRG and TRD repertoires appeared highly polyclonal, with Gaussian CDR3 length distributions.

The template was reverse-transcribed extracted RNA. Pooled V-gene forward primers with one constant-region reverse primer generated the CDR3 amplicons by multiplex PCR. TCRdb re-called the multiplex PCR reads via CATT. The repertoire consists of roughly 9,300 gamma-chain clones, with around three fifths occurring once and the leading ten covering approximately 1.5%. Unmatched junction bases numbered 12, after V lost 5 bases and J lost 11 bases. Germline V gene sequence: CDR1 VTNTFY, CDR2 YDVSTARD (reference sequence). The length of the CDR3 is 12 residues. Thymocytes were sorted as CD3+ TCRVdelta1+ TCRVdelta2- after alphabeta T cell depletion. This clone came up once. Its antigen is not known.

This chain uses TRGV3 with TRGJ1 or TRGJ2. The J gene was missing in TCRdb and was found by matching the end of the DNA to germline. The TCR sequence derives from a girl in the first two years of life who had congenital heart surgery. Sequencing was done on a sample of Vdelta1+ gamma-delta thymocytes from the thymus. As for subset: FACS-sorted CD3+ TCRalphabeta- TCRVdelta1+ TCRVdelta2- thymocytes. The CDR3 DNA reads TGTGCCACCTGGGGTCAAGCAACGGAGAAACTCTTT. Protein sequence: CATWGQATEKLF.